One and the same sample provided the 9 T cell receptor beta chains below, sequenced in a study of identical twins. TCRdb called the 5' RACE reads again in MiXCR, with one record for every CDR3 protein. The sample carries approximately 530,000 distinct CDR3 sequences, approximately 20% recorded once. These data also featured in a second study, about yellow fever vaccine responses in identical twins.

The sequencing sample was made of CD4+ T cells sorted from blood. The receptors were gathered from a woman under 30 in good health.

The chain links TRBV5-1 to TRBJ2-1; 8 bases map to TRBD2. The CDR3 extends over 17 amino acids. With V trimmed by 4 bases and J by 1 base, 10 bases remained unmatched. The germline gives CDR1 SGHRS, CDR2 YFSETQ. The CDR3 sequence is CASSPPRAGESYNEQFF. The CDR3, as DNA: TGCGCCAGCAGCCCCCCCCGAGCGGGAGAGTCCTACAATGAGCAGTTCTTC.

This clonotype turned up a few times. The chain links TRBV4-1 to TRBJ1-1; tentative D call: TRBD1 (6 bases). There are 13 residues in the CDR3. With 3 bases removed from V and 7 bases from J, the gap between germline ends came to 12 bases. Germline-derived CDR1 and CDR2 are MGHRA and YSYEKL. The CDR3 DNA reads as TGCGCCAGCAGCCAGCTAAGGGGGGATGAAGCTTTCTTT. Residues: CASSQLRGDEAFF.

This chain uses TRBV4-1 with TRBJ2-3; 10 nucleotides align to TRBD2. Germline-derived CDR1 and CDR2 are MGHRA and YSYEKL. The trim removed 1 base at V and 1 base at J, leaving 5 bases unmatched. CDR3 length: 17 residues. CDR3 amino acids: CASSQVAGTSGTDTQYF. Here the CDR3 DNA reads TGCGCCAGCAGCCAAGTTGCAGGGACTAGCGGCACAGATACGCAGTATTTT.

The chain couples TRBV7-2 to TRBJ2-5, with 9 bases that match TRBD2. After removal of 5 bases from V and 1 base from J, the junction contained 11 bases not matched to a gene. The CDR3 has 17 amino acids. Germline lookup yields CDR1 SGHTA and CDR2 FQGNSA. The CDR3 DNA sequence: TGTGCCAGCAGCGAAGTAGGAGGAGCGGGGGGCCAAGAGACCCAGTACTTC. Amino acid sequence: CASSEVGGAGGQETQYF. The complete variable domain, with remaining parts taken from reference TRBV7-2 and TRBJ2-5, reads GAGVSQSPSNKVTEKGKDVELRCDPISGHTALYWYRQSLGQGLEFLIYFQGNSAPDKSGLPSDRFSAERTGGSVSTLTIQRTQQEDSAVYLCASSEVGGAGGQETQYFGPGTRLLVL.

The rearrangement joins TRBV18 to TRBJ1-2; 8 bases agree with TRBD1. The CDR3 loop spans 14 amino acids. In germline, CDR1 is KGHSH, CDR2 LQKENI. V was clipped by 4 bases and J by 3 bases; unmatched bases: 4. CDR3 protein: CASSRQGQDYGYTF. For the CDR3, the DNA is TGTGCCAGCTCACGACAGGGACAGGACTATGGCTACACCTTC.

The chain combines TRBV10-1 with TRBJ2-2; D remains ambiguous. The V gene's germline CDR1 is WNHNN and CDR2 SYGVQD (reference sequence). Trimming took 2 bases from V and 0 from J, leaving 4 bases between them. This CDR3 spans 14 amino acids. The CDR3 DNA follows: TGCGCCAGCAGTGAGGTTTCGAACACCGGGGAGCTGTTTTTT. Translation: CASSEVSNTGELFF.

There are a few counts of this clonotype. The V and J genes are TRBV20-1 and TRBJ1-5; weak D call: TRBD1 (6 bases). The CDR3 consists of 15 residues. Germline V gives CDR1 DFQATT, CDR2 SNEGSKA (reference sequence). Between the trimmed V and J ends, which lost 0 bases and 7 bases, there was a span of 16 bases. The CDR3 DNA is TGCAGTGCTAGAGAGCTTCGGGGGGGCGTCCAGCCCCAGCATTTT. This gives the protein CSARELRGGVQPQHF.

The chain joins TRBV20-1 to TRBJ2-7; 10 nucleotides line up with TRBD1. With V trimmed by 1 base and J by 2 bases, 11 bases remained unmatched. Germline CDR1 DFQATT, CDR2 SNEGSKA (reference sequence). This CDR3 contains 17 residues. Here the CDR3 DNA reads TGCAGTGCTAGAGTCAGCCAAGGGACAGGGGCCACCTACGAGCAGTACGTC. Its translation: CSARVSQGTGATYEQYV.

This clonotype was observed a few times. The CDR3 is CASSPRPKDTEAFF. The CDR3 nucleotides are TGTGCCAGCAGCCCGCGGCCTAAGGACACTGAAGCTTTCTTT. The chain uses TRBV7-9 and TRBJ1-1; D not resolved. Germline V gene sequence: CDR1 SEHNR, CDR2 FQNEAQ (reference sequence). V lost 5 bases, J lost 3 bases, and 13 bases lay in between. This CDR3 is 14 amino acids long.